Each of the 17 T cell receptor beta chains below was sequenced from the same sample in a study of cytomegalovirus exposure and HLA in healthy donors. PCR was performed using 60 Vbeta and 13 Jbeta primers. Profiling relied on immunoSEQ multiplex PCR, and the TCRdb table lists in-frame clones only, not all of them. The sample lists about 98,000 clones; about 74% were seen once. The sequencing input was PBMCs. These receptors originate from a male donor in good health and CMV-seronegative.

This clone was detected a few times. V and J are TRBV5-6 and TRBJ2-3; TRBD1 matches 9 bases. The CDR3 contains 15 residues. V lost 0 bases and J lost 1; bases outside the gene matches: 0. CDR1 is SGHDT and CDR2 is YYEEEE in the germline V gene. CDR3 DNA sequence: TGTGCCAGCAGCTTGGGGACAGGGGGCACAGATACGCAGTATTTT. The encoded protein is CASSLGTGGTDTQYF.

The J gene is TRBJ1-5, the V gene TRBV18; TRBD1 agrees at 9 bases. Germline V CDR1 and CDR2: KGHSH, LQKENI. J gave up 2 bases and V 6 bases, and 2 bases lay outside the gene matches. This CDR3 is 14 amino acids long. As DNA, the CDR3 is TGTGCCAGCTCCCGGGACAGGGGCAATCAGCCCCAGCATTTT. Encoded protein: CASSRDRGNQPQHF.

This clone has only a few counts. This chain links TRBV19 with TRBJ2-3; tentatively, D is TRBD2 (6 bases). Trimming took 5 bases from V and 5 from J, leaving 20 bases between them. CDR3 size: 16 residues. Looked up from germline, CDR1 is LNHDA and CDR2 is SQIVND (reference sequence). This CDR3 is CASSSLAGSLGDTQYF. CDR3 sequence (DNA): TGTGCCAGTAGTTCTCTGGCGGGATCGCTGGGAGATACGCAGTATTTT.

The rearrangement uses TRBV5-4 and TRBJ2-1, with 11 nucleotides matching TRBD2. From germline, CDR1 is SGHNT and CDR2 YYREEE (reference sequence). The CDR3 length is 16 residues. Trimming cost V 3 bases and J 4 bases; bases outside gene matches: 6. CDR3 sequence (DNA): TGTGCCAGCAGCTCGGGACTAGCGGTCAGATACAATGAGCAGTTCTTC. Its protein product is CASSSGLAVRYNEQFF.

CDR3 sequence: CASSLNRAAYGYTF. Here the CDR3 DNA reads TGTGCCAGCAGCTTAAACAGGGCCGCCTATGGCTACACCTTC. This rearrangement joins TRBV12-1 to TRBJ1-2; TRBD1 is the table's D call, not checked against the DNA. TRBV12-1 is a pseudogene segment. The CDR3 is 14 residues long.

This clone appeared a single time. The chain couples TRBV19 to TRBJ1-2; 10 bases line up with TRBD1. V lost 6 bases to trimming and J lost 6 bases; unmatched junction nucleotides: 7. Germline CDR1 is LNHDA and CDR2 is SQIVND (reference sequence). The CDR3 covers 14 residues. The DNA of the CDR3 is TGTGCCAGTAGAAAAGGGACAGGGGTTGATGGCTACACCTTC. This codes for CASRKGTGVDGYTF.

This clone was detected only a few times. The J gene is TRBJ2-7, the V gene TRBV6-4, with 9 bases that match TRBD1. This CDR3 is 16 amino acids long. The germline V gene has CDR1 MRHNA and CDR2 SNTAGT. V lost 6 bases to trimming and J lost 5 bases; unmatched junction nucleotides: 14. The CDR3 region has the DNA TGTGCCAGCAGCCAACTACATAAGGACAGGGGAGACGAGCAGTACTTC. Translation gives CASSQLHKDRGDEQYF.

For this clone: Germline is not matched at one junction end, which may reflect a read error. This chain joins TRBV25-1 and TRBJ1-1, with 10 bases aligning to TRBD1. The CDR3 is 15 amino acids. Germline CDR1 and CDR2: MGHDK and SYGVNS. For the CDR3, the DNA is TGTGCCAGCAGACAGACAGGGGGCAGGTGGACTGAAACTTTCTTT. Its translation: CASRQTGGRWTETFF.

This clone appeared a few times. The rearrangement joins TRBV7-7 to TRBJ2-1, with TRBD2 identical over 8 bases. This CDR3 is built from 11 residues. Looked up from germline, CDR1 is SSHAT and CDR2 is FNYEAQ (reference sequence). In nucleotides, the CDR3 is TGTGCTAGCTCGGCGGGAGGTGAGCAGTTCTTC. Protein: CASSAGGEQFF.

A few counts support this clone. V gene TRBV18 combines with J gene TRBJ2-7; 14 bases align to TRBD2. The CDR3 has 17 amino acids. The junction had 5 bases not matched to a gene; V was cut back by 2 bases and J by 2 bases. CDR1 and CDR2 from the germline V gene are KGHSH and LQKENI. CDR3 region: CASSPTRLAGGTYEQYF. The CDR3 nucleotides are TGTGCCAGCTCACCAACAAGACTAGCGGGAGGGACCTACGAGCAGTACTTC.

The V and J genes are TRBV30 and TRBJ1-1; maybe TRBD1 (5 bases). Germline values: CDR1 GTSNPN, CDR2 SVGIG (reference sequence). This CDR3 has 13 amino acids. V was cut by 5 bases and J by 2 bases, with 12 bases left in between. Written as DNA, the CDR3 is TGTGCCTGGGGACAAACTCGAAACACTGAAGCTTTCTTT. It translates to CAWGQTRNTEAFF.

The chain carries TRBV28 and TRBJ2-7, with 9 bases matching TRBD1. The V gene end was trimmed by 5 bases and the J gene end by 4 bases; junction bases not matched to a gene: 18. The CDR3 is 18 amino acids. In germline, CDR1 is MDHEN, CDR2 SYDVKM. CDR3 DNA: TGTGCCAGCAGTCCTCCCCCACCGGGACAGGGATCTCGGTACGAGCAGTACTTC. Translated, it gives CASSPPPPGQGSRYEQYF. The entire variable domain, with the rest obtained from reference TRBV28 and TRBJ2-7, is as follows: DVKVTQSSRYLVKRTGEKVFLECVQDMDHENMFWYRQDPGLGLRLIYFSYDVKMKEKGDIPEGYSVSREKKERFSLILESASTNQTSMYLCASSPPPPGQGSRYEQYFGPGTRLTVT.

DNA of the CDR3: TGCGCCATCTCCCTAGGGGCTGCTAATACCTACGAGCAGTACTTC. Amino acid sequence: CAISLGAANTYEQYF. The V gene is TRBV23-1, the J gene TRBJ2-7; D perhaps matches TRBD1 (5 bases). TRBV23-1 is recorded as an ORF, its role being uncertain. The length of the CDR3 is 15 residues. The V gene lost 10 bases and the J gene lost 2 bases, with 21 bases spanning the gap.

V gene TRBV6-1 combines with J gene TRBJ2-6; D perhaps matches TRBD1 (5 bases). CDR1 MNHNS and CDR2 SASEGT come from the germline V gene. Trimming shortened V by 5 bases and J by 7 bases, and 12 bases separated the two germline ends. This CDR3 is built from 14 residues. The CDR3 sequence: CASSPNQGANVLTF. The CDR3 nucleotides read TGTGCCAGCAGTCCAAACCAGGGCGCCAACGTCCTGACTTTC.

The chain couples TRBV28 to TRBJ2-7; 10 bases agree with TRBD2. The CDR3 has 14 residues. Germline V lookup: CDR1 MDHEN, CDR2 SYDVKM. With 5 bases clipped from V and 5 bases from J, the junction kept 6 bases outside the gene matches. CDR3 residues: CASSPRGTSDEQYF. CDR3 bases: TGTGCCAGCAGTCCCCGGGGGACTAGCGACGAGCAGTACTTC.

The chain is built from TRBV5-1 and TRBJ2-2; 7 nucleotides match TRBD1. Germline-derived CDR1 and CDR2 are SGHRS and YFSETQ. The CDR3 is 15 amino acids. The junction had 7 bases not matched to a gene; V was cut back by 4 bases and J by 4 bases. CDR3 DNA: TGCGCCAGCAGCCTCTGGGACAGCTCCACCGGGGAGCTGTTTTTT. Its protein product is CASSLWDSSTGELFF.

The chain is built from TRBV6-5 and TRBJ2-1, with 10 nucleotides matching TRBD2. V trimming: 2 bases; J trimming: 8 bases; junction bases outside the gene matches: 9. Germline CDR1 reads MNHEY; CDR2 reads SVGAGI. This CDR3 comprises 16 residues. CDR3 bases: TGTGCCAGCAGTTACGAGGTAGCGGGAGGTGGTGATGAGCAGTTCTTC. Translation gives CASSYEVAGGGDEQFF.